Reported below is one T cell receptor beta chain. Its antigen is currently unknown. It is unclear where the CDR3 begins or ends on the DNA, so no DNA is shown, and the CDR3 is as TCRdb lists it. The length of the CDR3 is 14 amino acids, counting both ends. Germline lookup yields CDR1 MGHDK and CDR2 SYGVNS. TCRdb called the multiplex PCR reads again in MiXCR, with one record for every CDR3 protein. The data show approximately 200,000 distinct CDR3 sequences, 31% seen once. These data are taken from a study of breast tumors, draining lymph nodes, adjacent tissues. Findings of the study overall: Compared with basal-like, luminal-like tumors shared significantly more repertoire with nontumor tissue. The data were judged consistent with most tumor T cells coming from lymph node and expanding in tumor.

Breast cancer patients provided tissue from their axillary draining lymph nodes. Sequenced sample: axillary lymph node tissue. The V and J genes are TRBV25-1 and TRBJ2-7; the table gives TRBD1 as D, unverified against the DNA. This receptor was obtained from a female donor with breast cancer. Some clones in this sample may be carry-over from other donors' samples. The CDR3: CATVSGQGTYEQYF.